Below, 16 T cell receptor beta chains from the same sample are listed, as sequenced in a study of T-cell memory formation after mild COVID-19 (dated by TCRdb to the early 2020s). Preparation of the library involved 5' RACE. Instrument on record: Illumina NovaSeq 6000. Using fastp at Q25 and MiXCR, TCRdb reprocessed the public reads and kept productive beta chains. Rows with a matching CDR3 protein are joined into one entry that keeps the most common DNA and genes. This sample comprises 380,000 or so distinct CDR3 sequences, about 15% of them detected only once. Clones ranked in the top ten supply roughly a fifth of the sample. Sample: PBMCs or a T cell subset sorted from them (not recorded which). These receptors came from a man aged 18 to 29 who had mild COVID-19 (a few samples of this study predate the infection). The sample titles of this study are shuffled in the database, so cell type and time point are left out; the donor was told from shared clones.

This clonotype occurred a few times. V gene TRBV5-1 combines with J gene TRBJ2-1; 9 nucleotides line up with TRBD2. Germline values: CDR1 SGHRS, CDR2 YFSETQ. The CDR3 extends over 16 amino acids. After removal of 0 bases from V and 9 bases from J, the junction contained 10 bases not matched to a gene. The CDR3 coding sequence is TGCGCCAGCAGCTTGGATGTTGGCGGGGGGGCCACTGAGCAGTTCTTC. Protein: CASSLDVGGGATEQFF.

CDR3 nucleotide sequence: TGTGCCTGGGGAACAGGGGCGACATACAATGAGCAGTTCTTC. Protein: CAWGTGATYNEQFF. V usage is TRBV30 and J usage is TRBJ2-1; TRBD1 matches at 7 bases. The CDR3 loop spans 14 amino acids. Germline V lookup: CDR1 GTSNPN, CDR2 SVGIG (reference sequence). The junction had 8 bases not matched to a gene; V was cut back by 5 bases and J by 4 bases.

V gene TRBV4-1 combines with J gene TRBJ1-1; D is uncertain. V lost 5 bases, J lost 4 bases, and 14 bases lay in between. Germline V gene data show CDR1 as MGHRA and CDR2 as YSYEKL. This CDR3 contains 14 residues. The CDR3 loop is CASSNEGGGTEAFF. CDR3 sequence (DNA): TGCGCCAGCAGCAACGAGGGAGGAGGCACTGAAGCTTTCTTT.

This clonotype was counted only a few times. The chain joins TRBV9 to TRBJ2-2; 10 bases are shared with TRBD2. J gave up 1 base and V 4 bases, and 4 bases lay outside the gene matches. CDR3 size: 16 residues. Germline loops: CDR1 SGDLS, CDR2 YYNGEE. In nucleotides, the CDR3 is TGTGCCAGCAGCTTAACTAGCGGGGTGAACACCGGGGAGCTGTTTTTT. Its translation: CASSLTSGVNTGELFF.

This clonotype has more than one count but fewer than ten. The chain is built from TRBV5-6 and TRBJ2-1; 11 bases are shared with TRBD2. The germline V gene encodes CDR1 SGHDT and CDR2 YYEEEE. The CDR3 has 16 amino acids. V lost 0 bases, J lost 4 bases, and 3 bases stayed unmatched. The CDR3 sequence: CASSLEGTSGYNEQFF. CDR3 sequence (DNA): TGTGCCAGCAGCTTGGAAGGGACTAGCGGTTACAATGAGCAGTTCTTC.

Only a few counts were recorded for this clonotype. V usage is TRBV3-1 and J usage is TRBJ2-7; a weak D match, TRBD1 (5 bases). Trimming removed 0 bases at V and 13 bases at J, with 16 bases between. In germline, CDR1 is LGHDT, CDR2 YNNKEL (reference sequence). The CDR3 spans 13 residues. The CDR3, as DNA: TGTGCCAGCAGCCAAGACGAGGCCAGGGCTTTCTACTTC. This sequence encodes CASSQDEARAFYF.

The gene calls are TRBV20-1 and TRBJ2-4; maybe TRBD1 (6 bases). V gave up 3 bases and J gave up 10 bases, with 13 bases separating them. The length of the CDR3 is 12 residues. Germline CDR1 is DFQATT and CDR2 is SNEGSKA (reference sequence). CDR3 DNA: TGCAGTGCTAGCCGTGGACAGCAGATTCAGTACTTC. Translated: CSASRGQQIQYF.

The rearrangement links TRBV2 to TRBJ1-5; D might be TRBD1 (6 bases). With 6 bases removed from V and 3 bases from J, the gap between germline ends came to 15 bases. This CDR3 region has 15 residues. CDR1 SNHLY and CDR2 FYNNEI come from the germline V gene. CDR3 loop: CASRPGTLYNQPQHF. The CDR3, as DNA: TGTGCCAGCAGACCCGGGACACTATACAATCAGCCCCAGCATTTT.

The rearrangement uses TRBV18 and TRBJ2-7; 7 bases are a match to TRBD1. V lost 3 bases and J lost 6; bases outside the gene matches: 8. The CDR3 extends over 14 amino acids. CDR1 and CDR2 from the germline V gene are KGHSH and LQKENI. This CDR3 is CASSPTGVSGEQYF. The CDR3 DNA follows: TGTGCCAGCTCACCTACAGGGGTTTCGGGCGAGCAGTACTTC.

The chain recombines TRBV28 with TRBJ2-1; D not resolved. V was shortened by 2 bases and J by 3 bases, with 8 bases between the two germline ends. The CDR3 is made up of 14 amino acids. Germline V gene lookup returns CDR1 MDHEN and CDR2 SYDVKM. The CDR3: CASSLDPLYNEQFF. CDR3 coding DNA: TGTGCCAGCAGTTTAGATCCCCTCTACAATGAGCAGTTCTTC.

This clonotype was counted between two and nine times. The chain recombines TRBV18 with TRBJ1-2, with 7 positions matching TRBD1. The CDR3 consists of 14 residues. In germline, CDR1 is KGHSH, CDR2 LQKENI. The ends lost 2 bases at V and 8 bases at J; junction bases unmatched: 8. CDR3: CASSPVRDRWGYTF. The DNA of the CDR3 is TGTGCCAGCTCACCAGTACGGGACAGATGGGGCTACACCTTC.

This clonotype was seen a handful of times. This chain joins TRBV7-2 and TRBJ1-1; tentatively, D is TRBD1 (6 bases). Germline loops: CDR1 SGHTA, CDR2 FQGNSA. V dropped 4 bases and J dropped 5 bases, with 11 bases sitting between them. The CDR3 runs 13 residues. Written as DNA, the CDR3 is TGTGCCAGCAGCTGGACAGAAGAGACTGAAGCTTTCTTT. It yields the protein CASSWTEETEAFF.

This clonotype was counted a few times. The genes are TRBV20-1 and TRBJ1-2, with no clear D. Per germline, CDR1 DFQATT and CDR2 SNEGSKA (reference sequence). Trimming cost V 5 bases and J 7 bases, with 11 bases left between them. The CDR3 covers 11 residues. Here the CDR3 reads CSASPRPGYTF. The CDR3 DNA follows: TGCAGTGCTTCTCCCCGGCCTGGCTACACCTTC.

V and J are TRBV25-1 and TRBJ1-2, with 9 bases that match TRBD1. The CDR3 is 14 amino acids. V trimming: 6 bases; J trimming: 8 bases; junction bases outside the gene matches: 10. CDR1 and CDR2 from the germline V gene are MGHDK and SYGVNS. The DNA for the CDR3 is TGTGCCAGCAGGGCTACAGGGGGCGAAGGAGGCTACACCTTC. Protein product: CASRATGGEGGYTF.

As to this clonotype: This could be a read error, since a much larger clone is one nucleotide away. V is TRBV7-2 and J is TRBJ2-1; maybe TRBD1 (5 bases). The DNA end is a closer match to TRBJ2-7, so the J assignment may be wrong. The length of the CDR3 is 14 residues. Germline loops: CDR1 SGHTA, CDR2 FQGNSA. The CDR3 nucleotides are TGTGCCAGCAGCTTAGCGGGGCCCTACAATGAGCAGTACTTC. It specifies CASSLAGPYNEQYF.

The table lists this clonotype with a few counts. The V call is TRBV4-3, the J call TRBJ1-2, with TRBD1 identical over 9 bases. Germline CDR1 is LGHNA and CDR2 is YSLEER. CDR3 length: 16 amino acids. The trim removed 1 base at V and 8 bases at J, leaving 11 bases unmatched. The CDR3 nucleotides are TGCGCCAGCAGCCAAGGCCGGACAGGGGCCGATTGGGGCTACACCTTC. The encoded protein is CASSQGRTGADWGYTF.